The rows below give T cell receptor beta chains drawn from one sample of a study of patients and donors after allogeneic stem cell transplantation. In TCRdb, the RT-PCR reads were re-called with MiXCR into one record per CDR3 protein. The data contain over 150,000 distinct CDR3 sequences, about 32% of them singletons. Sequencing was done on a sample of blood, either unsorted or a sorted T cell fraction (not recorded which). These receptors all come from a human donor who was either an allogeneic HSCT recipient or a stem cell or donor lymphocyte infusion donor (not recorded which). It is not recorded whose cells these are; they may come from a transplant donor. Both conserved end residues are part of each CDR3. D genes are given only for firm matches. Clone size is given for some rows only: seen once, a few or many times, or a class if the clone is expanded.

>NA|NA|14|TRBV10-1|TRBJ2-7
CASSESSGAYEQYF
TGCGCCAGCAGTGAGTCGAGCGGAGCCTACGAGCAGTACTTC
>once|TRBD2|15|TRBV6-2/TRBV6-3|TRBJ2-1
CASTYPQAGEPEQFF
TGTGCCAGCACCTACCCCCAAGCGGGAGAACCTGAGCAGTTCTTC
>NA|NA|14|TRBV20-1|TRBJ1-2
CSARIRDPNYGYTF
TGCAGTGCTAGGATCCGGGACCCCAACTATGGCTACACCTTC
>NA|NA|16|TRBV4-3|TRBJ2-3
CASSQRTDSQTDTQYF
TGCGCCAGCAGCCAAAGGACAGACTCCCAGACAGATACGCAGTATTTT
>few|TRBD1|14|TRBV7-8|TRBJ2-1
CASSRGGRNNEQFF
TGTGCCAGCAGCCGAGGGGGCAGAAACAATGAGCAGTTCTTC
>NA|NA|18|TRBV27|TRBJ2-3
CASSPTLPIFGRTDTQYF
TGTGCCAGCAGTCCCACCTTACCGATATTTGGGAGAACAGATACGCAGTATTTT
>NA|TRBD1|14|TRBV28|TRBJ2-5
CASSLETGTETQYF
TGTGCCAGCAGTTTAGAGACAGGGACAGAGACCCAGTACTTC
>NA|NA|16|TRBV15|TRBJ2-7
CATSRDRSGVFYEQYF
TGTGCCACCAGCAGAGATCGAAGTGGGGTCTTCTACGAGCAGTACTTC
>NA|NA|14|TRBV28|TRBJ2-7
CATYLWGRRYEQYF
TGTGCCACCTACCTGTGGGGGAGAAGGTACGAGCAGTACTTC
>NA|NA|13|TRBV7-9|TRBJ2-5
CASSFIPGETQYF
TGTGCCAGCAGCTTTATCCCCGGAGAGACCCAGTACTTC
>few|NA|19|TRBV6-2/TRBV6-3|TRBJ1-1
CASSYSLFGVGAFGTEAFF
TGTGCCAGCAGTTACTCCCTCTTCGGGGTTGGGGCCTTCGGCACTGAAGCTTTCTTT
>NA|NA|14|TRBV9|TRBJ2-3
CASSVWDDTDTQYF
TGTGCCAGCAGCGTCTGGGACGACACAGATACGCAGTATTTT
>NA|NA|14|TRBV4-3|TRBJ1-1
CASSQENSNTEAFF
TGCGCCAGCAGCCAAGAAAATAGTAACACTGAAGCTTTCTTT
>NA|NA|13|TRBV20-1|TRBJ2-2
CSASTRGPGELFF
TGCAGTGCTAGTACAAGGGGACCGGGGGAGCTGTTTTTT
>few|NA|15|TRBV29-1|TRBJ2-6
CSVEWGFSGANVLTF
TGCAGCGTTGAATGGGGATTCTCTGGGGCCAACGTCCTGACTTTC
>medium-sized|TRBD1|17|TRBV7-6|TRBJ1-5
CASSPGQGSISNQPQHF
TGTGCCAGCAGCCCAGGACAGGGGTCCATCAGCAATCAGCCCCAGCATTTT
>NA|NA|13|TRBV7-8|TRBJ2-1
CASSLIPYNEQFF
TGTGCCAGCAGCTTAATCCCTTACAATGAGCAGTTCTTC
>NA|TRBD2|17|TRBV7-2|TRBJ2-1
CASSVLVLAGGYNEQFF
TGTGCCAGCAGCGTACTTGTGTTAGCGGGAGGGTACAATGAGCAGTTCTTC
>NA|NA|16|TRBV4-3|TRBJ2-5
CASSQGVVGSQETQYF
TGCGCCAGCAGCCAAGGGGTGGTCGGTAGCCAAGAGACCCAGTACTTC
>few|NA|16|TRBV7-3|TRBJ2-3
CASSLRARGATDTQYF
TGTGCCAGCAGCTTACGGGCTAGAGGGGCCACAGATACGCAGTATTTT
>few|TRBD1|15|TRBV28|TRBJ1-5
CASSLPQGVNQPQHF
TGTGCCAGCAGTCTCCCACAGGGGGTAAATCAGCCCCAGCATTTT
>NA|NA|13|TRBV12-3/TRBV12-4|TRBJ1-1
CASSLPQNTEAFF
TGTGCCAGCAGTTTACCCCAGAACACTGAAGCTTTCTTT
>few|NA|14|TRBV6-1|TRBJ2-1
CASRKPDGHNEQFF
TGTGCCAGCAGGAAACCGGACGGTCACAATGAGCAGTTCTTC
>many|NA|15|TRBV4-1|TRBJ1-5
CASSQDRGRNQPQHF
TGCGCCAGCAGCCAAGACCGGGGACGCAATCAGCCCCAGCATTTT
>NA|NA|13|TRBV28|TRBJ1-2
CASTLNKDYGYTF
TGTGCCAGCACCCTGAACAAGGACTATGGCTACACCTTC
>many|NA|12|TRBV29-1|TRBJ1-5
CSVGSEYQPQHF
TGCAGCGTTGGTTCCGAATATCAGCCCCAGCATTTT
>NA|TRBD1|16|TRBV29-1|TRBJ1-5
CSVGGQGAPGGQPQHF
TGCAGCGTTGGGGGACAGGGGGCCCCAGGGGGCCAGCCCCAGCATTTT
>once|TRBD1|15|TRBV29-1|TRBJ2-3
CSVEVLDRTTDTQYF
TGCAGCGTTGAGGTCTTGGACAGGACCACAGATACGCAGTATTTT
>few|NA|16|TRBV12-3/TRBV12-4|TRBJ2-2
CASSLPRGFNTGELFF
TGTGCCAGCAGTTTGCCTCGGGGGTTTAACACCGGGGAGCTGTTTTTT
>many|TRBD1|17|TRBV12-3/TRBV12-4|TRBJ1-5
CASSPPSGQGNNQPQHF
TGTGCCAGCAGCCCACCCAGTGGACAGGGGAACAATCAGCCCCAGCATTTT
>NA|NA|15|TRBV4-1|TRBJ2-7
CASSPRDSYYYEQYF
TGCGCCAGCAGCCCCCGTGACAGCTACTACTACGAGCAGTACTTC
>once|NA|13|TRBV5-1|TRBJ2-1
CASSRPQGGEQFF
TGCGCCAGCAGCCGGCCACAGGGAGGTGAGCAGTTCTTC
>few|NA|15|TRBV7-9|TRBJ1-4
CASSFMGQGNEKLFF
TGTGCCAGCAGCTTCATGGGGCAGGGTAATGAAAAACTGTTTTTT
>NA|NA|15|TRBV6-6|TRBJ2-2
CASSYSGGNTGELFF
TGTGCCAGCAGTTACTCCGGGGGGAACACCGGGGAGCTGTTTTTT
>few|TRBD1|13|TRBV20-1|TRBJ1-4
CSAGWTGNEKLFF
TGCAGTGCTGGCTGGACAGGGAATGAAAAACTGTTTTTT
>few|TRBD1|14|TRBV29-1|TRBJ2-3
CSVEGQGRLDTQYF
TGCAGCGTTGAGGGACAGGGGCGGTTGGATACGCAGTATTTT
>NA|NA|14|TRBV6-5|TRBJ2-7
CASSRLAFSYEQYF
TGTGCCAGCAGCCGGCTAGCGTTCTCCTACGAGCAGTACTTC
>NA|NA|15|TRBV15|TRBJ2-7
CATSRERGLSHEQYF
TGTGCCACCAGCAGAGAACGAGGGTTATCCCACGAGCAGTACTTC
>few|NA|13|TRBV5-1|TRBJ2-6
CASSYPGANVLTF
TGCGCCAGCAGTTACCCTGGGGCCAACGTCCTGACTTTC
>once|NA|15|TRBV20-1|TRBJ1-6
CSAYTSGAYNSPLHF
TGCAGTGCCTACACGTCCGGGGCTTATAATTCACCCCTCCACTTT
>few|NA|14|TRBV11-2|TRBJ1-4
CASSLRPGNEKLFF
TGTGCCAGCAGCTTAAGGCCGGGTAATGAAAAACTGTTTTTT
>NA|NA|14|TRBV12-3/TRBV12-4|TRBJ1-5
CASTSGQRNQPQHF
TGTGCCAGCACCTCCGGACAGCGCAATCAGCCCCAGCATTTT
>NA|NA|15|TRBV7-2|TRBJ2-4
CASSLILDRLNIQYF
TGTGCCAGCAGCTTAATCCTCGACAGATTAAACATTCAGTACTTC
>NA|NA|12|TRBV29-1|TRBJ2-2
CSAVEGTGELFF
TGCAGCGCAGTGGAGGGCACCGGGGAGCTGTTTTTT
>few|NA|16|TRBV6-5|TRBJ2-3
CASSYSSGPSTDTQYF
TGTGCCAGCAGTTACTCGAGCGGCCCTAGCACAGATACGCAGTATTTT
>NA|NA|13|TRBV5-1|TRBJ2-7
CASSTPGVYEQYF
TGCGCCAGCAGCACCCCTGGGGTCTACGAGCAGTACTTC
>NA|NA|15|TRBV9|TRBJ2-1
CASSVEGLFHNEQFF
TGTGCCAGCAGCGTAGAGGGACTCTTCCACAATGAGCAGTTCTTC
>few|TRBD2|16|TRBV20-1|TRBJ2-7
CSARMREPHLSYEQYF
TGCAGTGCTAGAATGCGGGAGCCCCACCTTTCCTACGAGCAGTACTTC